This TCR beta chain was found in a study of Graves' ophthalmopathy and Graves' hyperthyroidism. The study's findings and limits: The authors also found most expanded thyroid clonotypes above 0.001 frequency in blood. Sensitivity reached roughly 90% and specificity about 76% for a 13-signature model separating ophthalmopathy from stable hyperthyroidism.

Exclusion applied to patients with other autoimmune diseases, uncontrolled infections, pregnancy or lactation. Amplifying from RNA transcripts, the study obtained TCR beta CDR3 regions. The first round was an RT-PCR with HTBI primers, and the second round was a multiplex PCR. TCRdb re-called the multiplex PCR reads with MiXCR, one entry per CDR3 protein. This sample carries around 1.1 million distinct CDR3 sequences, about two fifths of them seen once, and the ten largest clones take 11%. V shed 4 bases and J 2 bases; nucleotides not matched to a gene: 6. This CDR3 is built from 16 residues. To note about this clonotype: What it binds is not known.

This sequence originates from an adult man with Graves' hyperthyroidism. Sequencing input: peripheral blood or thyroid tissue (not recorded which). V and J are TRBV12-3 or TRBV12-4 and TRBJ1-3; 9 bases are shared with TRBD1. CDR3 coding DNA: TGTGCCAGCAGTTGGCCGGGACAGGGACCTGGAAACACCATATATTTT. The encoded protein is CASSWPGQGPGNTIYF.